This TCR beta chain is drawn from a study of Ad26.COV2.S vaccination and SARS-CoV-2 variants. Study at large: Donor joined the COV1001 Ad26.COV2.S trial arm. Study-wide results and caveats: Vaccine recipients had higher spike-specific TCR breadth than placebo recipients.

This clone appeared once. The antigen remains undetermined. Measured with immunoSEQ multiplex PCR; TCRdb has only the in-frame clones, and not every one. The sample contains 300,000 to 400,000 clones, roughly 90% of which appear only once. As to treatment: approximately 18 received Ad26.COV2.S at low or high dose, single or two shots; 5 received placebo; per-sample allocation not given. Sampling occurred on day 63 after the first vaccine or placebo injection. Aged 18-55 years, donor was enrolled in Boston in the early 2020s. Trimming cost V 3 bases and J 6 bases; bases outside gene matches: 5. Germline CDR1 reads LGHNA; CDR2 reads YSLEER. The CDR3 sequence is 14 residues long.

The sequence came from a person aged 18-60 years who received the Ad26.COV2.S COVID-19 vaccine or a placebo. J is TRBJ1-2 and V is TRBV4-3; the match to TRBD1 covers 9 bases. Sequenced material: peripheral blood, taken in a trial of Ad26.COV2.S vaccine versus placebo. For the CDR3, the DNA is TGCGCCAGCAGCCACCTGACAGGGGGAGATGGCTACACCTTC. This gives the protein CASSHLTGGDGYTF.